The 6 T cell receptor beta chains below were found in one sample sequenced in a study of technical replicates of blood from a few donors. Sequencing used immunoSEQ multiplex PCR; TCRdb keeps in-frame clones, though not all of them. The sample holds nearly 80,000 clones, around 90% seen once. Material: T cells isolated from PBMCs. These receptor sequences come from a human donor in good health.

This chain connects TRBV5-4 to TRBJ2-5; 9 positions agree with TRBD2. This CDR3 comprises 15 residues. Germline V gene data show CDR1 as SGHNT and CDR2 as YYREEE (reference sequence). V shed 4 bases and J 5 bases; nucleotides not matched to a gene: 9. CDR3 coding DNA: TGTGCCAGCAGCCTCTTGACTAGCGGTAGGGAGACCCAGTACTTC. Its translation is CASSLLTSGRETQYF. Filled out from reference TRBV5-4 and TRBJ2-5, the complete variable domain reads ETGVTQSPTHLIKTRGQQVTLRCSSQSGHNTVSWYQQALGQGPQFIFQYYREEENGRGNFPPRFSGLQFPNYSSELNVNALELDDSALYLCASSLLTSGRETQYFGPGTRLLVL.

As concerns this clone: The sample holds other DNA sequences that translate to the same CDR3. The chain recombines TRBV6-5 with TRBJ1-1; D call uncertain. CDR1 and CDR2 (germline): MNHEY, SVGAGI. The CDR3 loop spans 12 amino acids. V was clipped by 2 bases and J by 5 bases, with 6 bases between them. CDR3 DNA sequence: TGTGCCAGCAGTTACGGAGGGACTGAAGCTTTCTTT. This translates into CASSYGGTEAFF.

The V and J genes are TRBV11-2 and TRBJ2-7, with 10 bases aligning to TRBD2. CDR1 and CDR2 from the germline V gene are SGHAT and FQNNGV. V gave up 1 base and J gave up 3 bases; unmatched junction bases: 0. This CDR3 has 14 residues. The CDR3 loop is CASSLASGSYEQYF. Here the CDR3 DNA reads TGTGCCAGCAGCTTAGCTAGCGGGAGCTACGAGCAGTACTTC.

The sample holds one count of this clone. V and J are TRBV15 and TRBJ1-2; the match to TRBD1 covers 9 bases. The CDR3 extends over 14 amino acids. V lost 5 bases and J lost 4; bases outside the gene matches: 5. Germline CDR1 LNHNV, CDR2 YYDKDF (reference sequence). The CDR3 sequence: CATSWTGVGYGYTF. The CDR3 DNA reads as TGTGCCACCAGCTGGACAGGGGTGGGCTATGGCTACACCTTC.

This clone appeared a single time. DNA for the CDR3: TGTGCCAGTAGTTCGCGCGTCACCGGGGAGCTGTTTTTT. Its translation: CASSSRVTGELFF. V is TRBV19 and J is TRBJ2-2; D is uncertain. Trimming took off 5 bases at V and 4 bases at J, with 8 bases between the two ends. This CDR3 spans 13 amino acids. Germline CDR1 and CDR2: LNHDA and SQIVND (reference sequence).

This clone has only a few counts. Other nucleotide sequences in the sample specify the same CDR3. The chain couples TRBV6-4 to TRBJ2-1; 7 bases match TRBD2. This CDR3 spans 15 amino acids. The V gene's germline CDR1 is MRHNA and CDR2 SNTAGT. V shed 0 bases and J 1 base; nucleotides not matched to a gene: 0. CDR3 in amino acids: CASSDSSGSYNEQFF. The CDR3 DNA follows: TGTGCCAGCAGTGACTCTAGCGGGTCCTACAATGAGCAGTTCTTC.